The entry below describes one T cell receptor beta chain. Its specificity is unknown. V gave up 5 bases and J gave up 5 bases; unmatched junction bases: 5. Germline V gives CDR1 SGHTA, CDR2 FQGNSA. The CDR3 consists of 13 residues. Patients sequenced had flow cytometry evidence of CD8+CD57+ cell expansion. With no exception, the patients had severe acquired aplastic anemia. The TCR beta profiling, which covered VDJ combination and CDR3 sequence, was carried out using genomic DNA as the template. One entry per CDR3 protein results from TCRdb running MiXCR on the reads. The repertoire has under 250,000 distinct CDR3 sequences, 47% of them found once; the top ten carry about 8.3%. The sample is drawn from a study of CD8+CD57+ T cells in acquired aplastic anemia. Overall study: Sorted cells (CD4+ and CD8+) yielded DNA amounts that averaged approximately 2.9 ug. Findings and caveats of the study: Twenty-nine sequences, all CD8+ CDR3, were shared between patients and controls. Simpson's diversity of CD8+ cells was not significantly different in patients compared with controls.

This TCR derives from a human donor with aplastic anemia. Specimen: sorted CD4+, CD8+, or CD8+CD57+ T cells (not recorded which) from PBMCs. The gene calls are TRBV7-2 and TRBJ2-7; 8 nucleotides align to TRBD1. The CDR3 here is CASSRAGGNEQYF. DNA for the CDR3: TGTGCCAGCAGCCGGGCAGGGGGCAACGAGCAGTACTTC.